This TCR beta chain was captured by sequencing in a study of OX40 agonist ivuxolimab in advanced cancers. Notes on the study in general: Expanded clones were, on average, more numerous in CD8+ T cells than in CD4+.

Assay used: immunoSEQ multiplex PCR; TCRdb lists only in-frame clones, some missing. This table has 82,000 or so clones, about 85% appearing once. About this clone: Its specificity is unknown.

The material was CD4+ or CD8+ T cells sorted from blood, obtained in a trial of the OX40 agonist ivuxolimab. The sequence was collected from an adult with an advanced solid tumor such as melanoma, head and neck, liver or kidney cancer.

The chain's CDR3 is CASKKGTSGNTIYF. In DNA, the CDR3 is TGCGCCAGCAAAAAAGGGACCTCTGGAAACACCATATATTTT. The chain couples TRBV5-1 to TRBJ1-3; D is perhaps TRBD1 (5 bases). This CDR3 is built from 14 residues. Germline lookup yields CDR1 SGHRS and CDR2 YFSETQ. Trimming stripped 6 bases from V and 0 bases from J, with 10 bases between.